Listed here are 11 T cell receptor beta chains from one sample, sequenced in a study of graft-versus-host responses after intestinal transplantation. Data came from immunoSEQ multiplex PCR; TCRdb stores just in-frame clones and leaves some out. The sample shows under 150,000 clones, over 85% of them seen only once. Their cognate antigens are unknown. The starting material was unstimulated CD4+ T cells sorted from spleen or lymph node cells, obtained before intestinal transplant. These TCRs come from a human donor who received an intestinal transplant.

This sequence joins TRBV9 and TRBJ2-1; tentatively, D is TRBD1 (5 bases). This CDR3 is 15 amino acids long. CDR1 and CDR2 (germline): SGDLS, YYNGEE. V was clipped by 4 bases and J by 4 bases, with 15 bases between them. The CDR3 DNA reads TGTGCCAGCAGCCCTACCGGCAGGGAATACAATGAGCAGTTCTTC. This codes for CASSPTGREYNEQFF.

CDR3 nucleotide sequence: TGTGCCAGCAGCCCGGGACAGCAAGAGACCCAGTACTTC. This codes for CASSPGQQETQYF. The chain recombines TRBV7-9 with TRBJ2-5, with 7 bases identical to TRBD1. This CDR3 region has 13 residues. V was clipped by 5 bases and J by 2 bases; unmatched bases: 2. Germline assignment: CDR1 SEHNR and CDR2 FQNEAQ (reference sequence).

The V call is TRBV29-1, the J call TRBJ1-2; tentatively, D is TRBD1 (6 bases). Germline assignment: CDR1 SQVTM and CDR2 ANQGSEA. V shed 7 bases and J shed 4 bases, with 19 bases lying between them. The CDR3 covers 14 residues. The CDR3 is CSAADREVTYGYTF. As DNA, the CDR3 is TGCAGCGCAGCGGACAGAGAGGTGACCTATGGCTACACCTTC. The full variable domain, completed using reference TRBV29-1 and TRBJ1-2, is SAVISQKPSRDICQRGTSLTIQCQVDSQVTMMFWYRQQPGQSLTLIATANQGSEATYESGFVIDKFPISRPNLTFSTLTVSNMSPEDSSIYLCSAADREVTYGYTFGSGTRLTVV.

J is TRBJ2-4 and V is TRBV2, with D perhaps TRBD2 (7 bases). V was clipped by 8 bases and J by 6 bases, with 20 bases between them. CDR1 is SNHLY, CDR2 FYNNEI, per germline. The CDR3 extends over 15 amino acids. The chain's CDR3 is CASSIERGGRNIQYF. CDR3 sequence (DNA): TGTGCCAGCTCCATCGAGAGGGGGGGCCGAAACATTCAGTACTTC.

This chain connects TRBV2 to TRBJ2-7; D assignment may be TRBD1 or TRBD2 (7 bases each). The ends were cut back, 6 bases at V and 2 bases at J, with 17 bases in the middle. Germline loops: CDR1 SNHLY, CDR2 FYNNEI. This CDR3 region has 15 residues. The CDR3 sequence: CASRAGTVAPYEQYF. CDR3 coding DNA: TGTGCCAGCAGAGCGGGGACAGTCGCCCCCTACGAGCAGTACTTC.

The chain links TRBV21-1 to TRBJ2-6; the table's TRBD1 call for D was not verified on the DNA. TRBV21-1 is termed a pseudogene. This CDR3 has 16 residues. CDR3 amino acids: CASSKVSVSGANVLTF. As DNA, the CDR3 is TGTGCCAGCAGCAAAGTGTCAGTCTCTGGGGCCAACGTCCTGACTTTC.

The rearrangement uses TRBV5-6 and TRBJ1-2; possibly TRBD1 for D (6 bases). V lost 0 bases, J lost 2 bases, and 11 bases lay in between. Germline loops: CDR1 SGHDT, CDR2 YYEEEE. The CDR3 has 15 residues. This CDR3 reads CASSLGDRTNYGYTF. CDR3 in DNA: TGTGCCAGCAGCTTGGGTGACAGGACCAACTATGGCTACACCTTC.

The rearrangement joins TRBV5-8 to TRBJ1-2, with a tentative D call TRBD1 (5 bases). This CDR3 region has 15 residues. The ends were cut back, 7 bases at V and 2 bases at J, with 18 bases in the middle. Germline V gene data show CDR1 as SGHTS and CDR2 as YDEGEE. The CDR3 reads CASPIRGSLNYGYTF. CDR3 in DNA: TGTGCCAGCCCTATTAGGGGCTCCTTAAACTATGGCTACACCTTC.

In DNA form, the CDR3 reads TGTGCCAGCAGTTCCCCGGGGCGAAGCTCCTACGAGCAGTACTTC. Amino acid sequence: CASSSPGRSSYEQYF. The chain couples TRBV6-6 to TRBJ2-7, with D perhaps assigned TRBD1 or TRBD2 (5 bases each). The V end lost 4 bases, the J end lost 0 bases, and 13 bases lay between the germline ends. Germline loops: CDR1 MNHNY, CDR2 SVGAGI (reference sequence). The CDR3 consists of 15 residues.

This clone was seen just once. The chain is built from TRBV19 and TRBJ1-1; D unresolved. Germline CDR1 is LNHDA and CDR2 is SQIVND (reference sequence). The CDR3 totals 12 residues. Trimming pared 3 bases from V and 6 bases from J, leaving 8 bases between. The CDR3 DNA follows: TGTGCCAGTAGTATCGTCGGCTCTGAAGCTTTCTTT. Encoded protein: CASSIVGSEAFF.

CDR3 DNA: TGCGCCAGCAGCTCCGGGGGGGCCGGGAAAAATGAGCAGTTCTTC. Translated, it gives CASSSGGAGKNEQFF. This sequence joins TRBV5-1 and TRBJ2-1, with 8 bases fitting TRBD2. The V and J ends lost 3 bases and 7 bases, in that order; junction bases with no gene match: 9. This CDR3 is built from 15 residues. CDR1 is SGHRS, CDR2 YFSETQ, per germline.